One and the same sample provided the 6 T cell receptor beta chains below, sequenced in a study of cytomegalovirus exposure and HLA in healthy donors. The PCR ran on 60 Vbeta and 13 Jbeta primers. The table came from immunoSEQ multiplex PCR; TCRdb's copy has only in-frame clones and leaves some out. The sample gives under 200,000 clones, 65% to 70% of which show up once; 3.5% to 5.5% is in the top ten. Sequencing used PBMCs. The receptors originated from a woman in her late teens or twenties in good health and CMV-seropositive.

This clone was observed a handful of times. The rearrangement joins TRBV9 to TRBJ1-2; 9 bases match TRBD1. With V trimmed by 0 bases and J by 4 bases, 4 bases remained unmatched. Per germline, CDR1 SGDLS and CDR2 YYNGEE. There are 15 residues in the CDR3. CDR3 coding DNA: TGTGCCAGCAGCGTAGATCTGGGACAGGGCTATGGCTACACCTTC. Residues: CASSVDLGQGYGYTF.

The chain joins TRBV7-9 to TRBJ1-4; 8 nucleotides align to TRBD1. Unmatched junction bases numbered 7, after V lost 3 bases and J lost 7 bases. The CDR3 has 15 amino acids. Germline assignment: CDR1 SEHNR and CDR2 FQNEAQ (reference sequence). CDR3 sequence (DNA): TGTGCCAGCAGCTTCCAGGGGGCTTCAACTGAAAAACTGTTTTTT. Translating it yields CASSFQGASTEKLFF. Filled out from reference TRBV7-9 and TRBJ1-4, the complete variable domain reads DTGVSQNPRHKITKRGQNVTFRCDPISEHNRLYWYRQTLGQGPEFLTYFQNEAQLEKSRLLSDRFSAERPKGSFSTLEIQRTEQGDSAMYLCASSFQGASTEKLFFGSGTQLSVL.

J is TRBJ2-6 and V is TRBV5-1; a possible D gene is TRBD1 (5 bases). The CDR3 loop spans 16 amino acids. The V gene lost 6 bases and the J gene lost 0 bases, with 13 bases spanning the gap. Germline values: CDR1 SGHRS, CDR2 YFSETQ. This CDR3 reads CASTRGYISGANVLTF. In DNA form, the CDR3 reads TGCGCCAGCACAAGGGGCTACATCTCTGGGGCCAACGTCCTGACTTTC.

The chain recombines TRBV29-1 with TRBJ2-7; weak D call: TRBD1 (6 bases). The germline CDR1 and CDR2 sequences are SQVTM and ANQGSEA. Trimming removed 7 bases at V and 6 bases at J, with 19 bases between. The length of the CDR3 is 13 residues. The CDR3 coding sequence is TGCAGCGCTGTCTCACAGGGATTAATCGAGCAGTACTTC. This encodes CSAVSQGLIEQYF.

This rearrangement joins TRBV7-8 to TRBJ1-2; 7 nucleotides line up with TRBD1. J gave up 8 bases and V 5 bases, and 11 bases lay outside the gene matches. CDR3 length equals 14 residues. Germline CDR1 and CDR2: SGHVS and FQNEAQ. The CDR3 reads CASSLQTGTFGYTF. CDR3 nucleotide sequence: TGTGCCAGCAGCCTGCAGACAGGGACTTTCGGCTACACCTTC.

This chain links TRBV27 with TRBJ2-1; 12 positions agree with TRBD2. The CDR3 sequence is 15 residues long. Germline V gene lookup returns CDR1 MNHEY and CDR2 SMNVEV (reference sequence). Trimming cost V 9 bases and J 6 bases; bases outside gene matches: 9. The CDR3 nucleotides are TGTGCCAGTACCCTCGGACTAGCGGGACCCAATGAGCAGTTCTTC. It specifies CASTLGLAGPNEQFF.